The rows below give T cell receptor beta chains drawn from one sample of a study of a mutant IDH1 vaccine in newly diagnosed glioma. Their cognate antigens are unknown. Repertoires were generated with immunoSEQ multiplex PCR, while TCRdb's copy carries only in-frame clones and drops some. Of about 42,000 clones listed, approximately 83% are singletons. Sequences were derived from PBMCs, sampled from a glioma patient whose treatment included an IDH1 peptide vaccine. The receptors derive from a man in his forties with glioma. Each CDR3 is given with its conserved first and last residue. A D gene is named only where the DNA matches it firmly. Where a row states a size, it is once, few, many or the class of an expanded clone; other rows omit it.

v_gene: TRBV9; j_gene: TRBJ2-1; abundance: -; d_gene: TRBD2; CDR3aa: CASSAGLAGGPSYNEQFF; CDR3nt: TGTGCCAGCAGCGCCGGACTAGCGGGAGGGCCGTCCTACAATGAGCAGTTCTTC
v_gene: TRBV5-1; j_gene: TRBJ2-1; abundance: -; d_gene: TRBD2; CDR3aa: CASSVRTSGTGGEQFF; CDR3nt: TGCGCCAGCAGCGTCCGGACTAGCGGGACGGGTGGTGAGCAGTTCTTC
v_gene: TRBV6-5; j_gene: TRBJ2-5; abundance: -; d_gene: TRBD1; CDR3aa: CASRRQGARGTQYF; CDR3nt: TGTGCCAGCAGACGACAGGGGGCTAGAGGGACCCAGTACTTC
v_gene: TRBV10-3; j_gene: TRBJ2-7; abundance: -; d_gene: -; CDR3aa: CAIRGQLSYEQYF; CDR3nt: TGTGCCATCAGAGGACAATTATCTTACGAGCAGTACTTC
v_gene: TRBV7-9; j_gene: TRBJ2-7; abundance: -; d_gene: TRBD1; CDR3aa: CASSSTTGYEQYF; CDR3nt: TGTGCCAGCAGCTCAACGACAGGGTACGAGCAGTACTTC
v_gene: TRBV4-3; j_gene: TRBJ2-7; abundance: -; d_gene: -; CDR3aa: CASSQDRGGAYEQYF; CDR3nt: TGCGCCAGCAGCCAAGACAGGGGGGGGGCCTACGAGCAGTACTTC
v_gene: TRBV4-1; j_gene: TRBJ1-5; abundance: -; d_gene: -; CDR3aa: CASSQEGQPQHF; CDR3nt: TGCGCCAGCAGCCAAGAGGGTCAGCCCCAGCATTTT
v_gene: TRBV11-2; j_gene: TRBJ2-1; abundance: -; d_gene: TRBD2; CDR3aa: CASSLGASGRAFEQFF; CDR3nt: TGTGCCAGCAGCTTAGGGGCTAGCGGGAGGGCCTTTGAGCAGTTCTTC
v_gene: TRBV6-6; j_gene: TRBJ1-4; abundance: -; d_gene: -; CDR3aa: CASSQGSPNEKLFF; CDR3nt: TGTGCCAGCAGTCAGGGCAGTCCTAATGAAAAACTGTTTTTT
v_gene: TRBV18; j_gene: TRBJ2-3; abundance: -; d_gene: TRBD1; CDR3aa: CASSPIPGQGTGTQYF; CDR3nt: TGTGCCAGCTCACCAATCCCGGGACAGGGGACAGGAACGCAGTATTTT
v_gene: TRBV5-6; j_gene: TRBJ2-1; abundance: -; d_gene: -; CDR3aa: CASSLGAGIDNEQFF; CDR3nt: TGTGCCAGCAGCTTAGGAGCGGGTATTGACAATGAGCAGTTCTTC
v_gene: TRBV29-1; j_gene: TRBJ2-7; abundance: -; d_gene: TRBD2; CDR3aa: CSVVTSGTYEQYF; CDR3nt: TGCAGCGTTGTAACTAGCGGGACCTACGAGCAGTACTTC
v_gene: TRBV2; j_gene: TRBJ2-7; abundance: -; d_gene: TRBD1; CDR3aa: CASKGQGIGEQYF; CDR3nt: TGTGCCAGCAAGGGACAGGGGATTGGCGAGCAGTACTTC
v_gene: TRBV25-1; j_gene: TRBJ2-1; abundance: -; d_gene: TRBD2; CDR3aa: CASSGGGPYNEQFF; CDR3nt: TGTGCCAGCAGCGGGGGAGGGCCGTACAATGAGCAGTTCTTC
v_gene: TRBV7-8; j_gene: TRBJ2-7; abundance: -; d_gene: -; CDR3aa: CASSTLSWVYEQYF; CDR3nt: TGTGCCAGCAGCACCCTAAGTTGGGTCTACGAGCAGTACTTC
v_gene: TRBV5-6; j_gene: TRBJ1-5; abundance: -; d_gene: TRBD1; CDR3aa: CASSHRGSNQPQHF; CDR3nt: TGTGCCAGCAGCCACAGGGGTAGCAATCAGCCCCAGCATTTT
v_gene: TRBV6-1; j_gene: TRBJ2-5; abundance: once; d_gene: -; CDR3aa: CASRAMEGVGETQYF; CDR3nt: TGTGCCAGCAGGGCGATGGAGGGAGTGGGAGAGACCCAGTACTTC
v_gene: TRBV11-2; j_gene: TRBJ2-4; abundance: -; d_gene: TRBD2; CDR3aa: CASSPAGGRMYIQYF; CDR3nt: TGTGCCAGCAGCCCCGCCGGCGGGAGGATGTACATTCAGTACTTC